This TCR beta chain was sequenced during a study of monozygotic twins with inflammatory bowel disease. Study-wide results and caveats: The study found lower TCRbeta diversity (inverse Simpson) in IBD patients than in healthy co-twins.

A word on this clonotype: Antigen: not known.

CDR3 size: 13 residues. Germline values: CDR1 SGHRS, CDR2 YFSETQ. Whole blood served as the source of total RNA, and no T cell sorting took place. An amount of 3500 ng of total RNA was used for each TCR library. TCRdb processed the 5' RACE reads again and assigns one entry to each CDR3 protein, with no DNA. The sample spans some 170,000 distinct CDR3 sequences; the ten largest clones claim about 2.4%. The V and J genes are TRBV5-1 and TRBJ1-4. The receptor's source is a human donor with ulcerative colitis or Crohn's disease, or a healthy co-twin of an affected twin (not recorded which). Sequencing was performed on blood. CDR3 protein: CASSSGVGENLFF.